The 17 T cell receptor gamma chains below come from one sample, sequenced in a study of gamma-delta chains in newborns, infants, children. TCRdb applied CATT to the reads for clone calling. The profile shows over 300 gamma-chain clones, about 3.2% of them singletons. Sample: blood. Every receptor here comes from a child who was a newborn, infant or young child, either healthy, febrile or measles-vaccinated (not recorded which).

By sample share, this clone is large. Different DNA sequences within this sample yield the same CDR3. DNA for the CDR3: TGTGCCTTGTGGGAGGTGCCCCGACGACAAGAGTTGGGCAAAAAAATCAAGGTATTT. This sequence encodes CALWEVPRRQELGKKIKVF. This chain links TRGV9 with TRGJP. CDR3 length: 19 residues. Trimming at V came to 0 bases and at J to 4 bases, leaving 9 bases not matched to a gene. Germline loops: CDR1 GITISATS, CDR2 ISYDGTV (reference sequence).

To note about this clone: Only one base separates this from a far larger clonotype, so it likely reflects a read error. Different DNA sequences within this sample yield the same CDR3. The chain joins TRGV3 to TRGJP2. The CDR3 is 15 amino acids. J was trimmed by 0 bases and V by 1 base; bases with no gene match: 2. The germline V gene encodes CDR1 VTNTFY and CDR2 YDVSTARD (reference sequence). Written as DNA, the CDR3 is TGTGCCACCTGGGACAGTTATAGTAGTGATTGGATCAAGACGTTT. Its translation: CATWDSYSSDWIKTF.

This clone appeared a few times. The TCRdb protein comes from a much larger clone and disagrees with this DNA's translation at residue 12, likely due to a read error; the protein given here is derived from the DNA. The rearrangement uses TRGV9 and TRGJP. The CDR3 runs 15 residues. Germline values: CDR1 GITISATS, CDR2 ISYDGTV (reference sequence). In nucleotides, the CDR3 is TGTGCCTTGTGGGAAAGGGAGTTGGGCAAAAAAACCAAGGTATTT. The encoded protein is CALWERELGKKTKVF.

In regard to this clone: TCRdb records a much larger clone's protein for this DNA, with a difference at residue 3 that likely arises from a read error; the protein given is the translation of the DNA. This chain links TRGV9 with TRGJP. Germline V CDR1 and CDR2: GITISATS, ISYDGTV (reference sequence). This CDR3 spans 16 amino acids. CDR3 DNA sequence: TGTGCCTCGTGGGAGGTTGTAGAGTTGGGCAAAAAAATCAAGGTATTT. This codes for CASWEVVELGKKIKVF.

Only a few counts were recorded for this clone. The protein in TCRdb stems from a much larger clone and differs at residue 13 from this DNA's translation, likely a read error; here the protein is translated from the DNA. This chain connects TRGV9 to TRGJP. The CDR3 has 16 residues. Germline lookup yields CDR1 GITISATS and CDR2 ISYDGTV (reference sequence). The CDR3, as DNA: TGTGCCTTGTGGGAGTCTCAAGAGTTGGGCAAAAAAGTCAAGGTATTT. It specifies CALWESQELGKKVKVF.

This clone counts as large. Other DNA sequences from this sample encode an identical CDR3 as well. This sequence joins TRGV9 and TRGJP. The CDR3 has 15 amino acids. The trim removed 6 bases at V and 4 bases at J, leaving 3 bases unmatched. Per the germline V gene, CDR1 is GITISATS and CDR2 is ISYDGTV (reference sequence). In nucleotides, the CDR3 is TGTGCCTTGTGGAGCCAAGAGTTGGGCAAAAAAATCAAGGTATTT. This gives the protein CALWSQELGKKIKVF.

This clone was detected a few times. A read error is likely here: a far larger clone is one base away. The chain carries TRGV9 and TRGJP. CDR3 length: 17 amino acids. Germline CDR1 is GITISATS and CDR2 is ISYDGTV (reference sequence). The V segment lost 0 bases and the J segment 9 bases; nucleotides outside the gene matches: 8. CDR3 residues: CALWEVPKALGKKIKVF. For the CDR3, the DNA is TGTGCCTTGTGGGAGGTGCCAAAAGCGTTGGGCAAAAAAATCAAGGTATTT.

This clone has only a few counts. TCRdb lists the protein of a much larger clone for this DNA, which differs at residue 6, so this is likely a read error; the protein given here is translated from the DNA itself. Within the sample, other DNA sequences also encode this same CDR3. This chain uses TRGV9 with TRGJP. CDR3 size: 15 residues. J lost 6 bases, V lost 3 bases, and 2 bases had no gene match. CDR1 is GITISATS, CDR2 ISYDGTV, per germline (reference sequence). The CDR3 DNA sequence: TGTGCCTTGTGGGAGCGAGAGTTGGGCAAAAAAATCAAGGTATTT. Its protein is CALWERELGKKIKVF.

This clone was picked up a small number of times. A read error is likely here: a far larger clone is one base away. Additional DNA sequences in this sample encode the identical CDR3. The rearrangement uses TRGV9 and TRGJP. This CDR3 contains 15 residues. CDR1 is GITISATS and CDR2 is ISYDGTV in the germline V gene (reference sequence). The CDR3 DNA follows: TGTGCCTTGTGGGAGTCGGAGTTGGGCAAAAAAATTAAGGTATTT. This sequence encodes CALWESELGKKIKVF.

About this clone itself: A far larger clone is only one base removed, so a read error is likely. Within the sample, other DNA sequences also encode this same CDR3. The chain combines TRGV9 with TRGJ1 or TRGJ2. CDR3 length equals 13 residues. V trimming: 2 bases; J trimming: 4 bases; junction bases outside the gene matches: 5. Germline V lookup: CDR1 GITISATS, CDR2 ISYDGTV (reference sequence). In DNA form, the CDR3 reads TGTGCCTTGTGGGAGGCGCACTATTATAAGAAACTCTTT. As protein: CALWEAHYYKKLF.

Comment on this clone: TCRdb pairs this DNA with a much larger clone's protein that differs at residue 10, likely a read error; the protein shown was translated from the DNA. The V and J genes are TRGV9 and TRGJP. This CDR3 comprises 16 residues. The germline V gene encodes CDR1 GITISATS and CDR2 ISYDGTV (reference sequence). The chain's CDR3 is CALWETKELDKKIKVF. In DNA, the CDR3 is TGTGCCTTGTGGGAAACTAAAGAGTTGGACAAAAAAATCAAGGTATTT.

Concerning this clone itself: This sequence is one base from a far larger clone and is likely a read error. The genes are TRGV9 and TRGJ1 or TRGJ2. V was pared by 4 bases and J by 5 bases, with 5 bases of the junction left unmatched. In germline, CDR1 is GITISATS, CDR2 ISYDGTV (reference sequence). The CDR3 consists of 12 residues. CDR3 residues: CALWEHNYKKLF. For the CDR3, the DNA is TGTGCCTTGTGGGAACACAATTATAAGAAACTCTTT.

About this clone: TCRdb records a much larger clone's protein for this DNA, with a difference at residue 11 that likely arises from a read error; the protein given is the translation of the DNA. The chain couples TRGV9 to TRGJP. CDR3 length: 16 residues. Germline CDR1 and CDR2: GITISATS and ISYDGTV (reference sequence). Here the CDR3 DNA reads TGTGCCTTGTGGGAGCCCCAAGAGTTGGGCAGAAAAATCAAGGTATTT. Translation: CALWEPQELGRKIKVF.

For this clone: TCRdb assigns this DNA the protein of a much larger clone, which departs from its translation at residue 13; this likely reflects a read error, and the protein shown comes from translating the DNA. V gene TRGV9 combines with J gene TRGJP. Per the germline V gene, CDR1 is GITISATS and CDR2 is ISYDGTV (reference sequence). The CDR3 runs to 15 residues. The CDR3 loop is CALWEVELGKKIEVF. CDR3 in DNA: TGTGCCTTGTGGGAGGTAGAGTTGGGCAAAAAAATCGAGGTATTT.

This clone has more than one count but fewer than ten. TCRdb assigns this DNA the protein of a much larger clone, which departs from its translation at residue 14; this likely reflects a read error, and the protein shown comes from translating the DNA. The chain has TRGV9 and TRGJP. The J call may be incorrect, as the DNA end agrees better with TRGJP1. This CDR3 is built from 15 residues. Per germline, CDR1 GITISATS and CDR2 ISYDGTV (reference sequence). The CDR3 loop is CALWVQELGKKIKIF. DNA for the CDR3: TGTGCCTTGTGGGTTCAAGAGTTGGGCAAAAAAATCAAGATATTT.

As concerns this clone: With a far larger clone one base away, a read error is the likely cause. This chain links TRGV4 with TRGJ1 or TRGJ2. Germline CDR1 is EGSTGY and CDR2 is YDSYTSSV. The CDR3 extends over 11 amino acids. The CDR3, as DNA: TGTGCCGCCTGGGATGGGGTAAAGAAACTCTTT. The encoded protein is CAAWDGVKKLF.

This clone is categorized as large. J is TRGJP and V is TRGV9. Germline assignment: CDR1 GITISATS and CDR2 ISYDGTV (reference sequence). The CDR3 runs 16 residues. Trimming took 0 bases from V and 7 from J; bases not matched to a gene: 3. This chain's CDR3 is CALWEVPELGKKIKVF. CDR3 coding DNA: TGTGCCTTGTGGGAGGTGCCGGAGTTGGGCAAAAAAATCAAGGTATTT.